A single sample is the source of the 20 T cell receptor beta chains below, sequenced in a study of CD8+ T cells in alopecia areata. Extracted from the samples, RNA was reverse transcribed into cDNA to serve as the sequencing template. Clones were read by immunoSEQ multiplex PCR, and TCRdb kept only the in-frame ones, dropping some. The repertoire consists of around 210,000 clones, with around three fifths occurring once and the leading ten covering about 4%. Indicated treatment: oral pan-JAK inhibitor, 5-10 mg twice daily. Source: CD4+ T cells sorted from blood, taken at week 4, from a patient treated with tofacitinib. Receptors were obtained from a human donor with alopecia areata.

CDR3 region: CASSLGGAIGGELFF. As DNA, the CDR3 is TGTGCCAGCAGCTTGGGCGGGGCCATCGGCGGGGAGCTGTTTTTT. V and J are TRBV11-1 and TRBJ2-2; D possibly corresponds to TRBD2 (6 bases). The germline V and J ends were trimmed by 3 bases and 7 bases, with 15 bases remaining between them. The germline gives CDR1 SGHAT, CDR2 FQDESV (reference sequence). The CDR3 loop spans 15 amino acids.

This chain uses TRBV6-5 with TRBJ1-5; tentatively, D is TRBD1 (5 bases). The V gene lost 6 bases and the J gene lost 0 bases, with 9 bases spanning the gap. The CDR3 length is 14 residues. Per the germline V gene, CDR1 is MNHEY and CDR2 is SVGAGI. CDR3 nucleotides: TGTGCCAGCAGCCCGACAGATAGCAATCAGCCCCAGCATTTT. Amino acid sequence: CASSPTDSNQPQHF.

The chain combines TRBV29-1 with TRBJ1-1; D unclear. The V end was cut by 4 bases, the J end by 7 bases, with 7 bases between. Germline CDR1 reads SQVTM; CDR2 reads ANQGSEA. This CDR3 region has 10 residues. CDR3 DNA: TGCAGCGTTGGGCAGCTTGAAGCTTTCTTT. The encoded protein is CSVGQLEAFF.

The rearrangement joins TRBV14 to TRBJ1-1; TRBD1 matches 7 bases. V gave up 1 base and J gave up 4 bases; unmatched junction bases: 3. CDR1 is SGHDN, CDR2 FVKESK, per germline. The CDR3 is 14 residues long. The CDR3 protein is CASSQVSGGTEAFF. In DNA form, the CDR3 reads TGTGCCAGCAGCCAAGTTTCAGGGGGCACTGAAGCTTTCTTT.

The chain is built from TRBV6-5 and TRBJ1-2; D remains ambiguous. V was trimmed by 7 bases and J by 7 bases, leaving 13 bases between them. The V gene's germline CDR1 is MNHEY and CDR2 SVGAGI. There are 12 residues in the CDR3. The CDR3 reads CASNELLGGYTF. CDR3 DNA sequence: TGTGCCAGCAACGAGCTATTAGGTGGCTACACCTTC.

The J gene is TRBJ2-5, the V gene TRBV30, with 7 bases identical to TRBD1. J gave up 5 bases and V 3 bases, and 12 bases lay outside the gene matches. CDR1 and CDR2 (germline): GTSNPN, SVGIG (reference sequence). The CDR3 runs to 15 residues. The DNA of the CDR3 is TGTGCCTGGAGCCCCTTACAGGGGAAGGGTGAGACCCAGTACTTC. Translating gives CAWSPLQGKGETQYF.

This chain joins TRBV7-9 and TRBJ2-5; D is undetermined. V lost 7 bases, J lost 4 bases, and 7 bases lay in between. The germline CDR1 and CDR2 sequences are SEHNR and FQNEAQ (reference sequence). The CDR3 extends over 11 amino acids. In nucleotides, the CDR3 is TGTGCCAGCACATTGTCAGAGACCCAGTACTTC. Amino acid sequence: CASTLSETQYF.

V usage is TRBV5-1 and J usage is TRBJ2-3; D gene ambiguous. This CDR3 is 14 amino acids long. V shed 5 bases and J shed 4 bases, with 14 bases lying between them. Germline assignment: CDR1 SGHRS and CDR2 YFSETQ. CDR3 amino acids: CASSMDGRSDTQYF. In DNA form, the CDR3 reads TGCGCCAGCAGTATGGACGGTCGATCAGATACGCAGTATTTT.

The table lists this clone with a few counts. The chain couples TRBV7-6 to TRBJ2-7; TRBD1 agrees at 10 bases. This CDR3 comprises 15 residues. CDR1 and CDR2 from the germline V gene are SGHVS and FNYEAQ. Trimming took 1 base from V and 4 from J; bases not matched to a gene: 4. DNA for the CDR3: TGTGCCAGCAGCTTAGGGACAGGGGGAAAATACGAGCAGTACTTC. Its translation is CASSLGTGGKYEQYF.

This chain uses TRBV2 with TRBJ1-1, with 7 bases fitting TRBD1. Germline V gene sequence: CDR1 SNHLY, CDR2 FYNNEI. The CDR3 is made up of 14 amino acids. V was pared by 6 bases and J by 3 bases, with 7 bases of the junction left unmatched. DNA of the CDR3: TGTGCCAGCAGGGGGGACAGTGCCCACACTGAAGCTTTCTTT. This sequence encodes CASRGDSAHTEAFF.

The V and J genes are TRBV6-6 and TRBJ1-2, with D possibly TRBD1 on 5 matching bases. CDR3 size: 13 residues. Germline lookup yields CDR1 MNHNY and CDR2 SVGAGI (reference sequence). V was clipped by 11 bases and J by 4 bases, with 17 bases between them. CDR3 coding DNA: TGTGCCGGCCGGGCAGGGCGTACCTATGGCTACACCTTC. Its protein product is CAGRAGRTYGYTF.

This chain links TRBV7-9 with TRBJ1-5; D call uncertain. The V end was cut by 5 bases, the J end by 3 bases, with 17 bases between. Germline values: CDR1 SEHNR, CDR2 FQNEAQ (reference sequence). The CDR3 has 16 amino acids. CDR3 loop: CASSPRADIVNQPQHF. The CDR3 DNA is TGTGCCAGCAGCCCGCGTGCCGACATAGTCAATCAGCCCCAGCATTTT.

The J gene is TRBJ1-2, the V gene TRBV6-5, with D perhaps matching TRBD1 (5 bases). This CDR3 is built from 13 residues. Trimming removed 6 bases from V and 7 bases from J, with 15 bases in between. Looked up from germline, CDR1 is MNHEY and CDR2 is SVGAGI. The CDR3 is CASSSQGSGGYTF. In DNA form, the CDR3 reads TGTGCCAGCAGCTCTCAGGGCTCGGGTGGCTACACCTTC.

This clone occurred a few times. This rearrangement joins TRBV5-1 to TRBJ2-1, with D tentatively TRBD1 or TRBD2 (5 bases each). From germline, CDR1 is SGHRS and CDR2 YFSETQ. Trimming pared 4 bases from V and 8 bases from J, leaving 19 bases between. The CDR3 extends over 15 amino acids. CDR3 DNA: TGCGCCAGCAGCGTAACCGGGACCCAAGGGGATGAGCAGTTCTTC. Translation: CASSVTGTQGDEQFF.

The chain employs TRBV29-1 and TRBJ2-3; tentatively, D is TRBD1 or TRBD2 (5 bases each). Per germline, CDR1 SQVTM and CDR2 ANQGSEA. Trimming took off 7 bases at V and 4 bases at J, with 15 bases between the two ends. The CDR3 totals 13 residues. CDR3 nucleotides: TGCAGCGCGGCCTTGGGGGATGCAGATACGCAGTATTTT. Its translation is CSAALGDADTQYF.

V gene TRBV30 combines with J gene TRBJ2-1; the D is unclear. The CDR3 contains 14 residues. Trimming cost V 2 bases and J 4 bases, with 12 bases left between them. In germline, CDR1 is GTSNPN, CDR2 SVGIG (reference sequence). CDR3 protein: CAWSLQILYNEQFF. In DNA form, the CDR3 reads TGTGCCTGGAGTCTCCAGATCCTTTACAATGAGCAGTTCTTC.

The V gene is TRBV29-1, the J gene TRBJ2-3; D is undetermined. CDR1 and CDR2 from the germline V gene are SQVTM and ANQGSEA. V was clipped by 1 base and J by 2 bases, with 4 bases between them. This CDR3 comprises 12 residues. CDR3 region: CSVEGTTDTQYF. The CDR3, as DNA: TGCAGCGTTGAAGGGACCACAGATACGCAGTATTTT.

V is TRBV5-1 and J is TRBJ1-2; TRBD1 matches at 7 bases. V shed 4 bases and J 4 bases; nucleotides not matched to a gene: 7. The CDR3 extends over 14 amino acids. Germline values: CDR1 SGHRS, CDR2 YFSETQ. The CDR3 is CASSAAGTAYGYTF. The CDR3 DNA follows: TGCGCCAGCAGCGCCGCCGGGACAGCCTATGGCTACACCTTC.

In the case of this clone: A much larger clone lies a single base off, so this may be a read error. The sample carries other DNA sequences with the same CDR3. This rearrangement joins TRBV5-6 to TRBJ1-1; no clear D. Trimming took 2 bases from V and 2 from J, leaving 1 base between them. Germline CDR1 is SGHDT and CDR2 is YYEEEE. The CDR3 totals 11 residues. This CDR3 reads CASSLNTEAFF. The CDR3 DNA sequence: TGTGCCAGCAGCTTAAACACTGAAGCTTTCTTT.

With respect to this clone: Within the sample, other DNA sequences also encode this same CDR3. The CDR3 region is CASSVSNTEAFF. The CDR3 nucleotides read TGTGCCAGCAGTGTGTCGAACACTGAAGCTTTCTTT. The chain links TRBV2 to TRBJ1-1; D gene uncertain. The CDR3 totals 12 residues. CDR1 is SNHLY and CDR2 is FYNNEI in the germline V gene. The ends were cut back, 4 bases at V and 1 base at J, with 4 bases in the middle.